Sequencing of this TCR beta chain was carried out in a study of blood T cells in healthy people across ages. Regarding the study as a whole: Aged donors had fewer naive CD4+ cells and lower diversity than long-lived donors.

About this clonotype: Its antigen is as yet unknown.

Drawn from each donor were about 9 milliliters of peripheral blood. Isolated PBMCs totaled at least 7 million in each sample. Sample-barcoded 5' priming and a J-beta primer mix drove a second PCR of roughly 7 to 11 cycles. One entry per CDR3 protein results from TCRdb running MiXCR on the 5' RACE reads. The sample lists about 970,000 distinct CDR3 sequences; around 54% were seen once. Per germline, CDR1 MNHEY and CDR2 SMNVEV (reference sequence). The CDR3 consists of 14 residues. Unmatched junction bases numbered 7, after V lost 5 bases and J lost 5 bases. Source material: blood. The rearrangement links TRBV27 to TRBJ2-5, with 8 bases lining up with TRBD2. The sequence was collected from a woman aged 55-70 years in good health. The CDR3 sequence is CASSVAGRHETQYF. The CDR3 DNA reads TGTGCCAGCAGTGTAGCGGGAAGGCACGAGACCCAGTACTTC.